These 10 T cell receptor beta chains originate from one sample sequenced in a study of shared T cell receptors in the human thymus. Produced via immunoSEQ multiplex PCR; TCRdb's table is partial and in-frame only. The repertoire holds 650,000 to 950,000 clones, with 70% to 90% as singletons. This sample was also put to use in a study of human thymus T cells.

The sequencing sample was made of thymocytes. Receptors originate from a girl less than two years old with a congenital heart defect.

The V call is TRBV4-1, the J call TRBJ2-1; 7 positions agree with TRBD2. This CDR3 is 18 amino acids long. CDR1 and CDR2 (germline): MGHRA, YSYEKL. J gave up 0 bases and V 2 bases, and 10 bases lay outside the gene matches. CDR3 in amino acids: CASSQLPSGWSSYNEQFF. The CDR3 DNA is TGCGCCAGCAGCCAATTGCCTAGCGGCTGGAGCTCCTACAATGAGCAGTTCTTC.

V usage is TRBV10-2 and J usage is TRBJ1-6; no reliable D call. V was trimmed by 3 bases and J by 8 bases, leaving 11 bases between them. CDR1 WSHSY and CDR2 SAAADI come from the germline V gene. This CDR3 region has 14 residues. The CDR3 loop reads CASSESGSHSPLHF. CDR3 coding DNA: TGCGCCAGCAGTGAAAGTGGCAGTCATTCACCCCTCCACTTT.

The chain joins TRBV4-1 to TRBJ1-2, with 10 bases fitting TRBD1. The germline gives CDR1 MGHRA, CDR2 YSYEKL. CDR3 length: 18 amino acids. J gave up 7 bases and V 5 bases, and 19 bases lay outside the gene matches. The DNA for the CDR3 is TGCGCCAGCAGCTCAGAGCCGGGACAGGGGCGAAGTTGGTCTGGCTACACCTTC. Encoded protein: CASSSEPGQGRSWSGYTF.

The rearrangement joins TRBV11-2 to TRBJ2-7; D is perhaps TRBD1 (6 bases). Germline CDR1 and CDR2: SGHAT and FQNNGV. The CDR3 contains 14 residues. Trimming pared 4 bases from V and 4 bases from J, leaving 14 bases between. The CDR3 DNA follows: TGTGCCAGCAGCTGGGGGCTTCGAGAATACGAGCAGTACTTC. Translation: CASSWGLREYEQYF.

This clone has a single count. The chain couples TRBV11-2 to TRBJ1-2, with D tentatively TRBD1 (6 bases). CDR1 and CDR2 from the germline V gene are SGHAT and FQNNGV. V lost 0 bases, J lost 2 bases, and 13 bases lay in between. The CDR3 extends over 16 amino acids. The CDR3 DNA reads as TGTGCCAGCAGCTTAGATCTTGCCAGGGGAAACTATGGCTACACCTTC. Its translation is CASSLDLARGNYGYTF.

The rearrangement uses TRBV9 and TRBJ2-7; TRBD1 agrees at 7 bases. CDR3 length: 18 amino acids. Germline CDR1 reads SGDLS; CDR2 reads YYNGEE. The junction had 12 bases not matched to a gene; V was cut back by 0 bases and J by 0 bases. The DNA of the CDR3 is TGTGCCAGCAGCGTAGCTGAGTCGTGGACAGGTCGCTCCTACGAGCAGTACTTC. It translates to CASSVAESWTGRSYEQYF.

The J gene is TRBJ1-1, the V gene TRBV18; D not certain. The CDR3 loop spans 14 amino acids. CDR1 KGHSH and CDR2 LQKENI come from the germline V gene. Trimming took off 1 base at V and 5 bases at J, with 11 bases between the two ends. The CDR3 bases are TGTGCCAGCTCACCACACCGAGGGTTAACTGAAGCTTTCTTT. Encoded protein: CASSPHRGLTEAFF.

The chain recombines TRBV5-1 with TRBJ2-7, with 11 bases that match TRBD2. The length of the CDR3 is 20 residues. The germline V gene encodes CDR1 SGHRS and CDR2 YFSETQ. V lost 3 bases and J lost 1; bases outside the gene matches: 18. CDR3 sequence reads: CASSYHPLLAGGALSYEQYF. The CDR3 DNA reads as TGCGCCAGCAGCTACCACCCGCTTCTAGCGGGGGGAGCCCTATCCTACGAGCAGTACTTC. The full variable domain, rest sourced from reference TRBV5-1 and TRBJ2-7, is KAGVTQTPRYLIKTRGQQVTLSCSPISGHRSVSWYQQTPGQGLQFLFEYFSETQRNKGNFPGRFSGRQFSNSRSEMNVSTLELGDSALYLCASSYHPLLAGGALSYEQYFGPGTRLTVT.

The chain has TRBV10-2 and TRBJ1-6, with D perhaps matching TRBD1 (5 bases). V lost 3 bases, J lost 14 bases, and 20 bases lay in between. The CDR3 is 15 residues long. Germline CDR1 is WSHSY and CDR2 is SAAADI. Written as DNA, the CDR3 is TGCGCCAGCAGTGATTCGTTAGAGCCCTGGGGGGCCCTCCACTTT. Encoded protein: CASSDSLEPWGALHF.

The chain links TRBV27 to TRBJ1-6, with 7 nucleotides matching TRBD1. Per germline, CDR1 MNHEY and CDR2 SMNVEV (reference sequence). The CDR3 is 15 amino acids. With 7 bases clipped from V and 3 bases from J, the junction kept 6 bases outside the gene matches. The CDR3 region is CASKGGQSYNSPLHF. As DNA, the CDR3 is TGTGCCAGCAAGGGGGGACAGAGCTATAATTCACCCCTCCACTTT.